This T cell receptor beta chain was captured by sequencing in a study of blood T cell repertoires in COVID-19. Assay: immunoSEQ multiplex PCR; the TCRdb copy retains only in-frame clones and omits some. The sample has about 190,000 clones; 75% to 90% are singletons. Germline V gene lookup returns CDR1 KGHSH and CDR2 LQKENI. V was clipped by 1 base and J by 2 bases; unmatched bases: 17. This CDR3 comprises 20 residues. The gene calls are TRBV18 and TRBJ2-4, with 7 bases aligning to TRBD2. Input material: peripheral blood. This receptor was taken from a woman between 40 and 50 years old with acute or convalescent COVID-19. The CDR3 reads CASSPLTGTGGAVSKNIQYF. CDR3 DNA: TGTGCCAGCTCACCACTGACCGGGACGGGAGGAGCAGTGTCCAAAAACATTCAGTACTTC. The full variable domain, its missing parts supplied by reference TRBV18 and TRBJ2-4, is NAGVMQNPRHLVRRRGQEARLRCSPMKGHSHVYWYRQLPEEGLKFMVYLQKENIIDESGMPKERFSAEFPKEGPSILRIQQVVRGDSAAYFCASSPLTGTGGAVSKNIQYFGAGTRLSVL.